The 22 T cell receptor beta chains presented below share a single source sample, sequenced in a study of Ad26.COV2.S vaccination and SARS-CoV-2 variants. Treatment defined: 15 to 20 received Ad26.COV2.S at low or high dose, single or two shots; about 5 received placebo; per-sample allocation not given. Collection of samples fell on day 63 after the first vaccine or placebo injection. The assay was immunoSEQ multiplex PCR, and TCRdb's table has in-frame clones only and misses some. The top ten hold about 13% of the sample, which has 500,000 or so clones, 87% seen once. The source material was peripheral blood, sampled in a trial of Ad26.COV2.S vaccine versus placebo. The receptors were sampled from a person aged 18 to 59 who received the Ad26.COV2.S COVID-19 vaccine or a placebo.

This rearrangement joins TRBV7-2 to TRBJ1-5; TRBD1 matches 7 bases. The J segment lost 3 bases and the V segment lost 5 bases, leaving 19 bases of the junction unmatched. Germline-derived CDR1 and CDR2 are SGHTA and FQGNSA. This CDR3 has 19 amino acids. This chain's CDR3 is CASSKTRGTVGFSNQPQHF. CDR3 nucleotide sequence: TGTGCCAGCAGCAAAACCCGCGGGACAGTGGGATTCTCCAATCAGCCCCAGCATTTT. The variable domain in full, completed from reference TRBV7-2 and TRBJ1-5, reads GAGVSQSPSNKVTEKGKDVELRCDPISGHTALYWYRQSLGQGLEFLIYFQGNSAPDKSGLPSDRFSAERTGGSVSTLTIQRTQQEDSAVYLCASSKTRGTVGFSNQPQHFGDGTRLSIL.

The V and J genes are TRBV11-1 and TRBJ1-6; TRBD1 matches 9 bases. Germline V gene sequence: CDR1 SGHAT, CDR2 FQDESV (reference sequence). The CDR3 contains 14 residues. Losses at the gene ends were 4 bases for V and 9 bases for J; bases not matched to a gene: 4. The CDR3 coding sequence is TGTGCCAGCAGCTCAGGACAGGGGTCTTCACCCCTCCACTTT. It encodes CASSSGQGSSPLHF.

This chain uses TRBV2 with TRBJ1-1, with no clear D. Trimming stripped 4 bases from V and 6 bases from J, with 12 bases between. The CDR3 has 13 amino acids. Germline V gives CDR1 SNHLY, CDR2 FYNNEI. The chain's CDR3 is CASSGRRSSEAFF. The CDR3 DNA reads as TGTGCCAGCAGTGGCCGGCGGAGTTCTGAAGCTTTCTTT.

Points on this clone: Distinct nucleotide sequences in the sample also encode this CDR3. V usage is TRBV30 and J usage is TRBJ1-1; D is uncertain. Between the trimmed V and J ends, which lost 3 bases and 1 base, there was a span of 6 bases. Germline V gives CDR1 GTSNPN, CDR2 SVGIG (reference sequence). The CDR3 loop spans 12 amino acids. The CDR3 DNA follows: TGTGCCTGGAGCCGGGAGAACACTGAAGCTTTCTTT. This gives the protein CAWSRENTEAFF.

This clone was observed a single time. For the CDR3, the DNA is TGTGCCAGCAGTTACTTCCCCTCGGGAATAGCCGGGGAGCTGTTTTTT. It is translated as CASSYFPSGIAGELFF. This chain links TRBV6-5 with TRBJ2-2; possible D gene TRBD2, 5 bases. The CDR3 has 16 residues. Per the germline V gene, CDR1 is MNHEY and CDR2 is SVGAGI. V was pared by 1 base and J by 6 bases, with 15 bases between.

This chain joins TRBV27 and TRBJ1-6; no firm D call. The V and J ends lost 3 bases and 7 bases respectively, with 7 bases between them. The CDR3 extends over 13 amino acids. CDR1 is MNHEY and CDR2 is SMNVEV in the germline V gene (reference sequence). The CDR3 reads CASSFRWNSPLHF. In DNA, the CDR3 is TGTGCCAGCAGTTTTAGGTGGAATTCACCCCTCCACTTT.

The chain is built from TRBV4-2 and TRBJ1-1; the D gene is possibly TRBD1 (6 bases). Germline V CDR1 and CDR2: LGHNA, YNFKEQ. CDR3 length: 14 residues. V was pared by 4 bases and J by 5 bases, with 14 bases between. The DNA of the CDR3 is TGTGCCAGCAGCCTCGAGGCACAGGGTACTGAAGCTTTCTTT. This codes for CASSLEAQGTEAFF.

The CDR3: CASSLALAGSTDTQYF. CDR3 nucleotides: TGTGCCAGCAGCTTAGCGCTAGCGGGGAGCACAGATACGCAGTATTTT. The V and J genes are TRBV7-9 and TRBJ2-3, with TRBD2 matching 9 bases. Germline lookup yields CDR1 SEHNR and CDR2 FQNEAQ (reference sequence). The CDR3 is 16 residues long. Trimming cost V 0 bases and J 0 bases; bases outside gene matches: 1.

The chain has TRBV9 and TRBJ2-1; 8 nucleotides line up with TRBD2. Trimming at V came to 0 bases and at J to 8 bases, leaving 7 bases not matched to a gene. CDR3 length: 15 amino acids. CDR1 SGDLS and CDR2 YYNGEE come from the germline V gene. CDR3 bases: TGTGCCAGCAGCGTAGCAGCGGGAGTTTTCGATGAGCAGTTCTTC. It translates to CASSVAAGVFDEQFF.

This chain joins TRBV18 and TRBJ1-5; no reliable D call. The CDR3 loop spans 16 amino acids. The V and J ends lost 1 base and 5 bases respectively, with 15 bases between them. The germline V gene has CDR1 KGHSH and CDR2 LQKENI. The CDR3 reads CASSPLGQLPDQPQHF. CDR3 nucleotides: TGTGCCAGCTCACCACTAGGGCAGCTTCCAGATCAGCCCCAGCATTTT.

The chain recombines TRBV7-9 with TRBJ2-7; D is unclear. The CDR3 extends over 14 amino acids. Trimming took 4 bases from V and 2 from J, leaving 12 bases between them. The V gene's germline CDR1 is SEHNR and CDR2 FQNEAQ (reference sequence). The CDR3 coding sequence is TGTGCCAGCAGCTCAACTACAAGACCCTACGAGCAGTACTTC. Protein sequence: CASSSTTRPYEQYF. The variable domain in full, with the rest retrieved from reference TRBV7-9 and TRBJ2-7, is DTGVSQNPRHKITKRGQNVTFRCDPISEHNRLYWYRQTLGQGPEFLTYFQNEAQLEKSRLLSDRFSAERPKGSFSTLEIQRTEQGDSAMYLCASSSTTRPYEQYFGPGTRLTVT.

This chain joins TRBV3-1 (or the pseudogene TRBV3-2) and TRBJ1-1; D is unclear. This CDR3 is built from 11 residues. V was trimmed by 6 bases and J by 6 bases, leaving 8 bases between them. Germline lookup yields CDR1 LGHDT and CDR2 YNNKEL (reference sequence). The CDR3 bases are TGTGCCAGCAGACTTGGACCTGAAGCTTTCTTT. Protein: CASRLGPEAFF.

Concerning this clone itself: This same CDR3 is encoded by further DNA sequences in the sample. This sequence joins TRBV19 and TRBJ1-1; maybe TRBD1 (6 bases). CDR1 and CDR2 (germline): LNHDA, SQIVND (reference sequence). The V and J ends lost 2 bases and 7 bases respectively, with 8 bases between them. The CDR3 loop spans 12 amino acids. The CDR3 DNA reads TGTGCCAGTAGTATACGAGGGGGTGAAGCTTTCTTT. It translates to CASSIRGGEAFF.

A single count supports this clone. The chain recombines TRBV6-5 with TRBJ2-7; D is unclear. Germline values: CDR1 MNHEY, CDR2 SVGAGI. Trimming took off 6 bases at V and 4 bases at J, with 13 bases between the two ends. The CDR3 is 13 amino acids. DNA of the CDR3: TGTGCCAGCAGACACCGCGTGAGTTACGAGCAGTACTTC. This translates into CASRHRVSYEQYF.

This clone was seen a single time. The chain carries TRBV19 and TRBJ2-7; the D gene is possibly TRBD2 (6 bases). The length of the CDR3 is 14 residues. The V and J ends lost 4 bases and 3 bases respectively, with 13 bases between them. Germline lookup yields CDR1 LNHDA and CDR2 SQIVND (reference sequence). DNA for the CDR3: TGTGCCAGTAGTACGAAGCTAGCGAACTACGAGCAGTACTTC. It codes for CASSTKLANYEQYF.

The chain combines TRBV6-5 with TRBJ1-1; a possible D gene is TRBD1 (5 bases). This CDR3 has 11 amino acids. The V end lost 6 bases, the J end lost 9 bases, and 11 bases lay between the germline ends. Germline V gene sequence: CDR1 MNHEY, CDR2 SVGAGI. CDR3 DNA: TGTGCCAGCAGGCTTCAGGGCAAAGCTTTCTTT. It specifies CASRLQGKAFF.

The chain combines TRBV20-1 with TRBJ1-1; D is unclear. The CDR3 spans 11 residues. From germline, CDR1 is DFQATT and CDR2 SNEGSKA (reference sequence). Trimming took off 5 bases at V and 3 bases at J, with 7 bases between the two ends. CDR3 sequence: CSALGDTEAFF. CDR3 nucleotide sequence: TGCAGTGCTTTGGGCGACACTGAAGCTTTCTTT.

The sample holds one count of this clone. The V gene is TRBV27, the J gene TRBJ2-3; 13 nucleotides align to TRBD2. The germline V gene has CDR1 MNHEY and CDR2 SMNVEV (reference sequence). The length of the CDR3 is 16 residues. With V trimmed by 5 bases and J by 3 bases, 5 bases remained unmatched. The CDR3 bases are TGTGCCAGCAGTCCACTAGCGGGAGGGCCGACAGATACGCAGTATTTT. Amino acid sequence: CASSPLAGGPTDTQYF.

This clone was recorded once. The chain is built from TRBV14 and TRBJ1-5; 7 nucleotides align to TRBD1. CDR1 SGHDN and CDR2 FVKESK come from the germline V gene. Trimming removed 2 bases from V and 4 bases from J; junction bases left unmatched: 14. The CDR3 has 18 residues. The CDR3, as DNA: TGTGCCAGCAGCCAAACGACAGGGAAAATACCGAGGAATCAGCCCCAGCATTTT. Protein: CASSQTTGKIPRNQPQHF.

V gene TRBV18 combines with J gene TRBJ2-2; TRBD1 matches at 8 bases. The CDR3 loop spans 16 amino acids. Germline lookup yields CDR1 KGHSH and CDR2 LQKENI. Germline trimming cut 0 bases from V and 4 bases from J; bases unmatched to any gene: 4. In nucleotides, the CDR3 is TGTGCCAGCTCACCACCGCGGACAGGGTTCACCGGGGAGCTGTTTTTT. It is translated as CASSPPRTGFTGELFF.

V is TRBV19 and J is TRBJ1-1; weak D call: TRBD1 (6 bases). Trimming shortened V by 1 base and J by 0 bases, and 9 bases separated the two germline ends. Per germline, CDR1 LNHDA and CDR2 SQIVND (reference sequence). The CDR3 totals 15 residues. Written as DNA, the CDR3 is TGTGCCAGTAGTATAGGGGCAGGGGTGAACACTGAAGCTTTCTTT. Its translation: CASSIGAGVNTEAFF.

In this sample, this clone turned up once. The chain links TRBV6-5 to TRBJ2-1; D may be TRBD2 (6 bases). Trimming removed 6 bases from V and 2 bases from J, with 8 bases in between. Germline V gene lookup returns CDR1 MNHEY and CDR2 SVGAGI. This CDR3 has 13 amino acids. The CDR3 nucleotides are TGTGCCAGCAGCGGGACTCCCTACAATGAGCAGTTCTTC. It translates to CASSGTPYNEQFF.